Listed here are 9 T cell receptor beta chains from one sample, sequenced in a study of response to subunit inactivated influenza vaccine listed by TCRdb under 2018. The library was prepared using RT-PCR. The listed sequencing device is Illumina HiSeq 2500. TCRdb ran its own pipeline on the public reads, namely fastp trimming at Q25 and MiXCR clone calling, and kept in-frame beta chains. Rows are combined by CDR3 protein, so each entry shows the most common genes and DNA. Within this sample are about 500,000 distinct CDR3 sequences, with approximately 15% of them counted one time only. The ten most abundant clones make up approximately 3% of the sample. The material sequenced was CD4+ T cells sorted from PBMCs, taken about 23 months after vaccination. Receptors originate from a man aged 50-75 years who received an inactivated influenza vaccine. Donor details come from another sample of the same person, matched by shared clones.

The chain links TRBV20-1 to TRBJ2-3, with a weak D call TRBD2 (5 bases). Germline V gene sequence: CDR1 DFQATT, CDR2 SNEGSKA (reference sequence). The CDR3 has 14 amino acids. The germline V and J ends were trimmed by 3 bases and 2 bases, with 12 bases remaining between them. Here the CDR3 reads CSASGNRATDTQYF. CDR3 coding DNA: TGCAGTGCTAGCGGGAATAGGGCCACAGATACGCAGTATTTT.

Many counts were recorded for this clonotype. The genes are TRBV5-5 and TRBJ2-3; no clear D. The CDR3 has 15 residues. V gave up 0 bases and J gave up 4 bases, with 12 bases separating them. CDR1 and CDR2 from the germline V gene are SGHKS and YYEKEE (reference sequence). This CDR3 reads CASSLASLRADTQYF. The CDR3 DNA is TGTGCCAGCAGCTTGGCCTCACTAAGGGCAGATACGCAGTATTTT.

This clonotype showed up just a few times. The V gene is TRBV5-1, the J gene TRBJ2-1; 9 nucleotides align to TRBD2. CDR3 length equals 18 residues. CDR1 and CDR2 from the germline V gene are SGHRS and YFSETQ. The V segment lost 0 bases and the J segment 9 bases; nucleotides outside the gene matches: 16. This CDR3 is CASSLGFSPAGGPFEQFF. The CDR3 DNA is TGCGCCAGCAGCTTGGGTTTCAGTCCGGCGGGAGGGCCGTTTGAGCAGTTCTTC.

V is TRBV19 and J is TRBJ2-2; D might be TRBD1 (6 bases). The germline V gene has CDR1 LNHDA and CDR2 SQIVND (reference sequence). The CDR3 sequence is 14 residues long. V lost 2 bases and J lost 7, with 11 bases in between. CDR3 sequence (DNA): TGTGCCAGTAGTATAAACCTCAGGGGCGGGGAGCTGTTTTTT. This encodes CASSINLRGGELFF.

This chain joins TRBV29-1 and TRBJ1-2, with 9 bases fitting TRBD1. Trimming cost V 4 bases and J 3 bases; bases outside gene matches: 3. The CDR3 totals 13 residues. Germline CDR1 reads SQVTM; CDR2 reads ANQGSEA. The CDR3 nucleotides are TGCAGCGTTGTTGGGACAGGGTACTATGGCTACACCTTC. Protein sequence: CSVVGTGYYGYTF. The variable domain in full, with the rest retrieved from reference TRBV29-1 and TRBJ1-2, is SAVISQKPSRDICQRGTSLTIQCQVDSQVTMMFWYRQQPGQSLTLIATANQGSEATYESGFVIDKFPISRPNLTFSTLTVSNMSPEDSSIYLCSVVGTGYYGYTFGSGTRLTVV.

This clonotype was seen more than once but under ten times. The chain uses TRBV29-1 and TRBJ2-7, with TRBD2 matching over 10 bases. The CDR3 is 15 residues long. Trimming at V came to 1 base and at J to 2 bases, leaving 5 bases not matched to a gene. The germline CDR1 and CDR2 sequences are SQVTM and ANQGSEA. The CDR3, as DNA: TGCAGCGTTGAAGGCGTAGCGGGAGGAACCTACGAGCAGTACTTC. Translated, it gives CSVEGVAGGTYEQYF.

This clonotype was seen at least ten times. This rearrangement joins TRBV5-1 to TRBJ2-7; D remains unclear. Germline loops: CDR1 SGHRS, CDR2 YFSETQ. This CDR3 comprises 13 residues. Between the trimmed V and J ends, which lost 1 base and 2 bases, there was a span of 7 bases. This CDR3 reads CASSLLGTYEQYF. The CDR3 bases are TGCGCCAGCAGCTTGTTGGGGACCTACGAGCAGTACTTC.

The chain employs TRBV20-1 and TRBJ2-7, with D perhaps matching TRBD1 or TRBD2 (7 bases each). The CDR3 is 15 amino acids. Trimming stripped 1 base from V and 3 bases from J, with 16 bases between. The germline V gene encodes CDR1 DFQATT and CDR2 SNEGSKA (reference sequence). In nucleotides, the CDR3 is TGCAGTGCTAGAGGGGGAGCGGGGACAGTCTACGAGCAGTACTTC. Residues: CSARGGAGTVYEQYF.

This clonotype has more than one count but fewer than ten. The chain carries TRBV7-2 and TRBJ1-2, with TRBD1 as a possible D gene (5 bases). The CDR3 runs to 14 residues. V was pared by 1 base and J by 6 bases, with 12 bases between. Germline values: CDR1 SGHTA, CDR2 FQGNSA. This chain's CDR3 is CASSLGRQQDGYTF. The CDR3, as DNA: TGTGCCAGCAGCTTAGGACGACAGCAAGATGGCTACACCTTC.